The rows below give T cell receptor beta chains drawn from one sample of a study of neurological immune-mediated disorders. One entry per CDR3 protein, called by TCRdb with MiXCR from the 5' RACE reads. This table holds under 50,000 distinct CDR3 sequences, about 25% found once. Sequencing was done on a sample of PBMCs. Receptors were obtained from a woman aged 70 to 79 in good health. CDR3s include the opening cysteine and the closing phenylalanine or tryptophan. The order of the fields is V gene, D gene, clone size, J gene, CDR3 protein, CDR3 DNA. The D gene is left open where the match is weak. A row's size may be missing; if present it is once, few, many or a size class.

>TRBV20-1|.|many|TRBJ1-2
CSARTPGIGYTF
TGCAGTGCTCGCACCCCCGGGATCGGCTACACCTTC
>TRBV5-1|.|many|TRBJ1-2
CASSRDRTNYGYTF
TGCGCCAGCAGCCGAGACAGGACTAACTATGGCTACACCTTC
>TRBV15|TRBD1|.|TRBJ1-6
CATRTGGNNSPLHF
TGTGCCACTCGGACAGGGGGAAATAATTCACCCCTCCACTTT
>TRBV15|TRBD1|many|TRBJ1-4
CATRQGTTQNEKLFF
TGTGCCACCAGACAGGGGACAACTCAGAATGAAAAACTGTTTTTT
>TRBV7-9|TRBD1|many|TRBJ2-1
CASSPTGLSYNEQFF
TGTGCCAGCAGCCCGACAGGGCTTTCCTACAATGAGCAGTTCTTC
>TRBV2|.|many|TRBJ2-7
CASSDPRTPPRDEQYF
TGTGCCAGCAGTGACCCGCGGACTCCCCCGCGCGACGAGCAGTACTTC
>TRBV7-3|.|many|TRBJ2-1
CASSFSGEDNEQFF
TGTGCCAGCAGCTTTTCGGGAGAGGACAATGAGCAGTTCTTC
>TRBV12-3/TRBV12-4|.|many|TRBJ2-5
CASSTPGETQYF
TGTGCCAGCAGTACGCCAGGAGAGACCCAGTACTTC
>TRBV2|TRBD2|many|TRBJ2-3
CASQRDPSPTDTQYF
TGTGCCAGCCAGCGGGACCCCTCCCCCACAGATACGCAGTATTTT
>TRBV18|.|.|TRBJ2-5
CASSSNGPQETQYF
TGTGCCAGCTCAAGCAACGGACCCCAAGAGACCCAGTACTTC
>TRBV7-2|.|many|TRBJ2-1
CASSLDSGYNEQFF
TGTGCCAGCAGCTTAGATTCAGGATACAATGAGCAGTTCTTC
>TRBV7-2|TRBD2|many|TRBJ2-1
CASSFQGLAGPGEQFF
TGTGCCAGCAGCTTTCAAGGACTAGCGGGGCCGGGGGAGCAGTTCTTC
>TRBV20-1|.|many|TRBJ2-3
CSAPSAGRAYF
TGCAGTGCTCCGTCGGCTGGCCGGGCGTATTTT
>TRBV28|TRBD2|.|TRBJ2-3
CASSPGTSGGPYTDTQYF
TGTGCCAGCAGTCCAGGGACTAGCGGGGGGCCCTACACAGATACGCAGTATTTT
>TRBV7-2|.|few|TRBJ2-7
CVSASRDSTYEQYF
TGTGTCAGCGCGTCCCGGGACTCGACCTACGAGCAGTACTTC
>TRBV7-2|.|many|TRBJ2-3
CASSLGITDTQYF
TGTGCCAGCAGTTTAGGGATCACAGATACGCAGTATTTT
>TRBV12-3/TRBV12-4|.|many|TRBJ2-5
CASSLEGKTQYF
TGTGCCAGCAGCCTCGAAGGAAAGACCCAGTACTTC
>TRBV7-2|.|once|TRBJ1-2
CASSLWGTGYGYTF
TGTGCCAGCAGCTTATGGGGCACTGGATATGGCTACACCTTC
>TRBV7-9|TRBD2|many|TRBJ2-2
CASSLMAGDGELFF
TGTGCCAGCAGCTTAATGGCGGGAGACGGGGAGCTGTTTTTT
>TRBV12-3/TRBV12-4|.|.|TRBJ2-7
CASSPSGGPYEQYF
TGTGCCAGCAGCCCGAGTGGAGGACCTTACGAGCAGTACTTC
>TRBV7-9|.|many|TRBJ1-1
CAITGLANTEAFF
TGTGCCATCACGGGCCTTGCGAACACTGAAGCTTTCTTT
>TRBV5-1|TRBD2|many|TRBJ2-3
CASSSIGGSITDTQYF
TGCGCCAGCAGCTCTATTGGCGGGAGTATCACAGATACGCAGTATTTT
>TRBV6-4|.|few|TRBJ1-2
CASSRDISSSDGYTF
TGTGCCAGCTCCCGGGACATTAGCTCGTCAGATGGCTACACCTTC
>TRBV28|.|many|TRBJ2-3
CASRLTRLDTQYF
TGTGCCAGCAGGCTAACTAGGTTAGATACGCAGTATTTT
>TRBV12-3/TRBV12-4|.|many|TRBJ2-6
CASSPHSVGARGANVLTF
TGTGCCAGCAGTCCCCACAGCGTGGGGGCGAGGGGGGCCAACGTCCTGACTTTC
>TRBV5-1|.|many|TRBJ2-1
CASSREMNYNEQFF
TGCGCCAGCAGCAGGGAGATGAACTACAATGAGCAGTTCTTC
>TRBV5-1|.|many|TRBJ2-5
CASSPETGQETQYF
TGCGCCAGCAGCCCAGAGACAGGCCAAGAGACCCAGTACTTC
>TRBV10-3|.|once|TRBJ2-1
CAISESRSGLYNEQFF
TGTGCCATCAGTGAGTCGAGGTCAGGGCTTTACAATGAGCAGTTCTTC
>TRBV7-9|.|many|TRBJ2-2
CASVAGLPGELFF
TGTGCCTCGGTGGCGGGACTCCCCGGGGAGCTGTTTTTT
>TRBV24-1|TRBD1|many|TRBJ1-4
CATSDLEGQGYEKLFF
TGTGCCACCAGTGATTTGGAGGGACAGGGGTACGAAAAACTGTTTTTT
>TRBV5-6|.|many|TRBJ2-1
CASSSYFMGEQFF
TGTGCCAGCAGCTCATACTTCATGGGGGAGCAGTTCTTC
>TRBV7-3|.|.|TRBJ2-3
CASSPNYRTDAQYF
TGTGCCAGCAGCCCCAACTACAGGACGGATGCGCAGTATTTT
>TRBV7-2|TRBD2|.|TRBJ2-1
CASSPLWGGSYNEQFF
TGTGCCAGCAGCCCCCTATGGGGGGGCTCCTACAATGAGCAGTTCTTC
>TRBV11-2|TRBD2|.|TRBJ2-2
CASSSGGRVSTGELFF
TGTGCCAGCAGCTCGGGGGGGCGTGTCTCGACCGGGGAGCTGTTTTTT
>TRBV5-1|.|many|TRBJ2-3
CASSQGPAGDTQYF
TGCGCCAGCAGCCAGGGTCCAGCGGGAGATACGCAGTATTTT
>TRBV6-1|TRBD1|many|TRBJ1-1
CASRRGPNTEAFF
TGTGCCAGCAGAAGGGGGCCGAACACTGAAGCTTTCTTT
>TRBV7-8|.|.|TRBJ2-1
CASSFYGSTYNEQFF
TGTGCCAGCAGCTTTTACGGGAGCACCTACAATGAGCAGTTCTTC
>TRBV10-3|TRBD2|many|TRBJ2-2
CAINRLAGHTGELFF
TGTGCCATCAATCGGCTAGCGGGACACACCGGGGAGCTGTTTTTT
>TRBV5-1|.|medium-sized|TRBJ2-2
CASSLGTTGELFF
TGCGCCAGCAGCTTGGGGACAACCGGGGAGCTGTTTTTT
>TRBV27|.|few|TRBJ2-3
CASSFPRGSATGETQYF
TGTGCCAGCAGTTTCCCCCGTGGTAGCGCCACAGGAGAGACGCAGTATTTT
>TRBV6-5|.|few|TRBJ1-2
CASRSGDQVYGYTF
TGTGCCAGCAGGTCAGGGGATCAGGTCTATGGCTACACCTTC
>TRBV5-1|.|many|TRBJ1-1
CASSLVGGNTEAFF
TGCGCCAGCAGCTTGGTCGGCGGGAACACTGAAGCTTTCTTT
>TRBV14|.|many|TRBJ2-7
CASSQAGSPYYEQYF
TGTGCCAGCAGCCAAGCTGGGAGTCCCTACTACGAGCAGTACTTC
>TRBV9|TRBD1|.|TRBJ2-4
CASSVGQGAIIQYF
TGTGCCAGCAGCGTAGGACAGGGGGCCATCATTCAGTACTTC
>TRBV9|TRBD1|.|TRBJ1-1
CASSSGGGHTEAFF
TGTGCCAGCAGCTCAGGAGGGGGCCACACTGAAGCTTTCTTT
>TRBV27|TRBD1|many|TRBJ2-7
CASNQGQGGRYEQYF
TGTGCCAGCAACCAAGGACAGGGGGGGCGGTACGAGCAGTACTTC
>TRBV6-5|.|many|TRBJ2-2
CASSRRYDTGELFF
TGTGCCAGCAGTAGGAGGTACGACACCGGGGAGCTGTTTTTT
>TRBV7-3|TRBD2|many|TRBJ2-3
CASSSTGLAGANTQYF
TGTGCCAGCAGCTCGACTGGACTAGCGGGAGCGAATACGCAGTATTTT
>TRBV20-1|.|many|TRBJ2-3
CSARGYYTQYF
TGCAGTGCTAGGGGCTATTATACGCAGTATTTT
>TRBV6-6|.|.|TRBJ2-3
CASSYGAGKVSDTQYF
TGTGCCAGCAGTTACGGGGCAGGGAAAGTCTCAGATACGCAGTATTTT
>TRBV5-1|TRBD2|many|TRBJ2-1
CASSLGGGSYNEQFF
TGCGCCAGCAGCTTAGGCGGGGGCTCCTACAATGAGCAGTTCTTC
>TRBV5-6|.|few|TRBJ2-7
CASSSRLFPEQYF
TGTGCCAGCAGCTCCCGGCTTTTCCCTGAGCAGTACTTC
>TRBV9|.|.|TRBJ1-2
CASSPRDNYGYTF
TGTGCCAGCAGCCCCCGGGACAACTATGGCTACACCTTC